Below, 23 T cell receptor beta chains from the same sample are listed, as sequenced in a study of blood T cell repertoires in COVID-19. Sequencing was performed with immunoSEQ multiplex PCR; in TCRdb, only in-frame clones are kept and a portion is missing. The sample holds hundreds of thousands of clones; 85% to 90% are singletons and the top ten take over 0.2%. Sequencing was done on a sample of peripheral blood. These receptors were taken from a woman in her late teens or twenties with acute or convalescent COVID-19.

This clone was observed a few times. This chain joins TRBV24-1 and TRBJ1-1; D is perhaps TRBD1 (5 bases). The CDR3 has 14 amino acids. Germline V CDR1 and CDR2: KGHDR, SFDVKD. V was cut by 6 bases and J by 1 base, with 11 bases left in between. CDR3 loop: CATSPSGWNTEAFF. In DNA, the CDR3 is TGTGCCACCAGTCCGTCAGGGTGGAACACTGAAGCTTTCTTT.

The V call is TRBV7-2, the J call TRBJ2-2, with 8 bases fitting TRBD2. V gave up 2 bases and J gave up 4 bases; unmatched junction bases: 9. CDR3 length equals 17 residues. Germline lookup yields CDR1 SGHTA and CDR2 FQGNSA. The CDR3 sequence is CASSLLRGGQGTGELFF. The CDR3 bases are TGTGCCAGCAGCTTACTACGGGGGGGCCAGGGCACCGGGGAGCTGTTTTTT.

The chain uses TRBV3-1 (or the pseudogene TRBV3-2) and TRBJ1-2, with a possible D match to TRBD1 (6 bases). V was trimmed by 5 bases and J by 4 bases, leaving 17 bases between them. This CDR3 has 15 amino acids. CDR1 is LGHDT, CDR2 YNNKEL, per germline (reference sequence). Here the CDR3 reads CASSNLGGGAYGYTF. Written as DNA, the CDR3 is TGTGCCAGCAGCAACCTGGGCGGGGGGGCCTATGGCTACACCTTC.

The chain recombines TRBV6-4 with TRBJ2-7; 10 positions match TRBD1. Germline V gene lookup returns CDR1 MRHNA and CDR2 SNTAGT. Unmatched junction bases numbered 6, after V lost 3 bases and J lost 4 bases. The CDR3 spans 15 residues. The chain's CDR3 is CASSERTGGLYEQYF. DNA of the CDR3: TGTGCCAGCAGTGAGAGGACAGGGGGGCTTTACGAGCAGTACTTC.

J is TRBJ1-2 and V is TRBV28; TRBD1 is a possible D gene (5 bases). CDR1 and CDR2 from the germline V gene are MDHEN and SYDVKM. V lost 1 base, J lost 5 bases, and 5 bases lay in between. This CDR3 comprises 12 residues. For the CDR3, the DNA is TGTGCCAGCAGTTTATCAGGGTATGGCTACACCTTC. Protein product: CASSLSGYGYTF.

With respect to this clone: A clone one base away is much larger, so this may be a read error. CDR3 DNA: TGTGCCAGCAGCTGGGCAGGGAACACTGAAGCTTTCTTT. Protein: CASSWAGNTEAFF. V and J are TRBV13 and TRBJ1-1, with D unresolved. The CDR3 is 13 amino acids. Trimming took 4 bases from V and 1 from J, leaving 7 bases between them. The germline gives CDR1 PRHDT, CDR2 FYEKMQ (reference sequence).

The sample holds one count of this clone. The rearrangement uses TRBV29-1 and TRBJ2-1; TRBD1 agrees at 9 bases. The CDR3 is 12 residues long. The germline V gene has CDR1 SQVTM and CDR2 ANQGSEA. The CDR3 here is CTFSGTGNEQFF. DNA of the CDR3: TGCACCTTTTCCGGGACAGGGAATGAGCAGTTCTTC.

The genes are TRBV9 and TRBJ1-2; D may be TRBD1 (5 bases). V was cut by 3 bases and J by 4 bases, with 16 bases left in between. Germline values: CDR1 SGDLS, CDR2 YYNGEE. The CDR3 runs to 15 residues. CDR3 nucleotides: TGTGCCAGCAGCGAGGAGGGGACGGCCCCCTATGGCTACACCTTC. Protein product: CASSEEGTAPYGYTF.

V and J are TRBV12-3 or TRBV12-4 and TRBJ2-1; possibly TRBD1 for D (5 bases). V lost 6 bases to trimming and J lost 9 bases, with 9 bases between them. The CDR3 totals 11 residues. The CDR3 region is CASRSGIEQFF. The CDR3 bases are TGTGCCAGCAGGTCAGGGATTGAGCAGTTCTTC.

V is TRBV20-1 and J is TRBJ2-3; 9 nucleotides agree with TRBD1. The CDR3 sequence is 11 residues long. CDR1 and CDR2 from the germline V gene are DFQATT and SNEGSKA (reference sequence). Unmatched junction bases numbered 6, after V lost 5 bases and J lost 12 bases. CDR3: CSAHDRGEQYF. The CDR3 DNA is TGCAGTGCTCACGACAGGGGGGAACAGTATTTT.

The genes are TRBV15 and TRBJ2-7, with D possibly being TRBD1 (5 bases). V lost 3 bases, J lost 4 bases, and 10 bases lay in between. Germline CDR1 and CDR2: LNHNV and YYDKDF (reference sequence). This CDR3 contains 13 residues. The CDR3 DNA follows: TGTGCCACCAGCAGGGACAAAGAATACGAGCAGTACTTC. Encoded protein: CATSRDKEYEQYF.

The chain is built from TRBV2 and TRBJ2-1, with D perhaps TRBD2 (6 bases). Per germline, CDR1 SNHLY and CDR2 FYNNEI. This CDR3 comprises 15 residues. V was trimmed by 6 bases and J by 2 bases, leaving 14 bases between them. CDR3 nucleotide sequence: TGTGCCAGCAGCGGGGACTGGCCAACCTACAATGAGCAGTTCTTC. Encoded protein: CASSGDWPTYNEQFF.

The CDR3 DNA sequence: TGTGCCAGCTCACCAATAAACAGTAACTCCTACGAGCAGTACTTC. The encoded protein is CASSPINSNSYEQYF. The chain recombines TRBV18 with TRBJ2-7; D gene uncertain. There are 15 residues in the CDR3. Germline V CDR1 and CDR2: KGHSH, LQKENI. The ends were cut back, 2 bases at V and 0 bases at J, with 11 bases in the middle.

In this sample, this clone turned up once. The gene calls are TRBV19 and TRBJ2-7; the D is unclear. Germline assignment: CDR1 LNHDA and CDR2 SQIVND (reference sequence). This CDR3 is 14 amino acids long. V lost 2 bases, J lost 4 bases, and 12 bases lay in between. CDR3 loop: CASSISLIGYEQYF. The CDR3 nucleotides are TGTGCCAGTAGTATATCCCTGATCGGGTACGAGCAGTACTTC.

The chain couples TRBV27 to TRBJ1-4, with 9 bases aligning to TRBD1. The CDR3 consists of 14 residues. Germline CDR1 is MNHEY and CDR2 is SMNVEV (reference sequence). J gave up 5 bases and V 3 bases, and 1 base lay outside the gene matches. The CDR3 nucleotides are TGTGCCAGCAGTTTCGACAGGGGGAATGAAAAACTGTTTTTT. Amino acids: CASSFDRGNEKLFF.

This clone has more than one count but fewer than ten. The chain recombines TRBV19 with TRBJ1-2, with TRBD1 identical over 7 bases. The junction had 3 bases not matched to a gene; V was cut back by 5 bases and J by 3 bases. CDR1 LNHDA and CDR2 SQIVND come from the germline V gene (reference sequence). The CDR3 has 13 residues. As DNA, the CDR3 is TGTGCCAGTAGTTGGGGGACAGACTATGGCTACACCTTC. Its protein is CASSWGTDYGYTF.

The V gene is TRBV4-1, the J gene TRBJ1-4, with 8 bases matching TRBD1. V lost 10 bases, J lost 7 bases, and 8 bases stayed unmatched. The CDR3 totals 13 residues. Germline CDR1 and CDR2: MGHRA and YSYEKL. CDR3 DNA: TGCGCCAACCCGGACAGGGCGGGTGAAAAACTGTTTTTT. Translation gives CANPDRAGEKLFF.

This clone was counted a single time. V gene TRBV5-8 combines with J gene TRBJ1-2; TRBD1 is a possible D gene (6 bases). The CDR3 runs 14 residues. The ends were cut back, 0 bases at V and 6 bases at J, with 12 bases in the middle. Germline loops: CDR1 SGHTS, CDR2 YDEGEE. CDR3 DNA: TGTGCCAGCAGCTTGGGAGACAGGCTGGATGGCTACACCTTC. The encoded protein is CASSLGDRLDGYTF.

CDR3 protein: CASSPTSVISYNEQFF. In DNA form, the CDR3 reads TGTGCCAGTAGTCCTACTAGCGTTATTTCCTACAATGAGCAGTTCTTC. The chain uses TRBV19 and TRBJ2-1; 7 nucleotides match TRBD2. There are 16 residues in the CDR3. Germline CDR1 is LNHDA and CDR2 is SQIVND (reference sequence). The trim removed 5 bases at V and 1 base at J, leaving 8 bases unmatched.

The chain combines TRBV30 with TRBJ1-2; no clear D. Germline V gene sequence: CDR1 GTSNPN, CDR2 SVGIG (reference sequence). The V gene lost 4 bases and the J gene lost 6 bases, with 9 bases spanning the gap. The length of the CDR3 is 11 residues. Written as DNA, the CDR3 is TGTGCCTGGACCCAGCGTGATGGCTACACCTTC. It encodes CAWTQRDGYTF.

The chain couples TRBV30 to TRBJ2-2; 7 nucleotides agree with TRBD2. This CDR3 has 15 residues. V lost 0 bases to trimming and J lost 3 bases; unmatched junction nucleotides: 4. Germline CDR1 is GTSNPN and CDR2 is SVGIG (reference sequence). The CDR3 reads CAWSVLGGDTGELFF. Here the CDR3 DNA reads TGTGCCTGGAGTGTACTTGGGGGGGACACCGGGGAGCTGTTTTTT.

This clone has just one count. The J gene is TRBJ1-2, the V gene TRBV27; D possibly corresponds to TRBD1 (6 bases). The length of the CDR3 is 13 residues. V was cut by 3 bases and J by 8 bases, with 13 bases left in between. CDR1 is MNHEY, CDR2 SMNVEV, per germline (reference sequence). The CDR3 loop reads CASSFSGAQGYTF. CDR3 nucleotide sequence: TGTGCCAGCAGTTTTTCAGGGGCGCAGGGCTACACCTTC.

This sequence joins TRBV7-9 and TRBJ1-2, with D tentatively TRBD1 (6 bases). V lost 6 bases to trimming and J lost 4 bases, with 12 bases between them. Germline V CDR1 and CDR2: SEHNR, FQNEAQ (reference sequence). This CDR3 spans 13 amino acids. DNA of the CDR3: TGTGCCAGCAGGTCGGGGGGGCTCTATGGCTACACCTTC. Protein: CASRSGGLYGYTF.